One T cell receptor (beta chain) is described in this entry. Terminally differentiated effector memory CD45RA+ cells were left out of the naive CD8 fraction, which was CD45RO-negative and positively selected for CCR7. Donors were healthy HIV-negative adults without recent acute infections or vaccinations. The data were taken from a study of shared clonotypes between healthy human individuals. Using immunoSEQ multiplex PCR, the repertoire was profiled, and TCRdb retains in-frame clones only, with some absent. This table holds 1.5 million to 2.5 million clones, over 85% found once. This TCR came from a man between 18 and 35 years old in good health. Material: naive CD8+ T cells sorted from blood.

DNA for the CDR3: TGCGCCAGCAGCCAATTTCAGGGGAACACTGAAGCTTTCTTT. Translation: CASSQFQGNTEAFF. This sequence joins TRBV4-3 and TRBJ1-1; maybe TRBD1 (5 bases). V was clipped by 2 bases and J by 1 base, with 8 bases between them. The CDR3 runs 14 residues. Germline V gene data show CDR1 as LGHNA and CDR2 as YSLEER.